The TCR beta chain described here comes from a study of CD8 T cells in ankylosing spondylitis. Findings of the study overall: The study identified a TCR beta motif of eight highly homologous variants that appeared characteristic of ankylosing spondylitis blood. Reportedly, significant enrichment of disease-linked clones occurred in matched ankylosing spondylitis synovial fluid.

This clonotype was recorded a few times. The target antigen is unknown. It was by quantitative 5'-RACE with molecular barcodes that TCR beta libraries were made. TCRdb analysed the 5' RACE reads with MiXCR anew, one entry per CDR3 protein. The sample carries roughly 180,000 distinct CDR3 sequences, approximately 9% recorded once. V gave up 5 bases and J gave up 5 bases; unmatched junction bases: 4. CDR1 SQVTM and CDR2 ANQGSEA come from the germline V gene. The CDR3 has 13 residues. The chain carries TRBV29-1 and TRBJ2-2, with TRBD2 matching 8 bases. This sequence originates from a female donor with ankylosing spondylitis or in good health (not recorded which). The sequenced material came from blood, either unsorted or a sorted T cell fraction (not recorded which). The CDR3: CSVTSGQTGELFF. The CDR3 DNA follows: TGCAGCGTTACTAGCGGTCAGACCGGGGAGCTGTTTTTT.